This paragraph reports one TCR beta chain. At one end, the junction sequence differs from germline, possibly due to a read error. Method: immunoSEQ multiplex PCR; TCRdb's copy keeps in-frame clones and lacks some. The repertoire holds about 110,000 clones, with 75% to 90% as singletons. The source of the sample is a study of blood T cell repertoires in COVID-19. The overall study: COVID-19 samples collected from the United States, Italy and Spain covered acute and convalescent phases. The analysed material was cDNA or gDNA that came from T cells, B-cell-depleted T cells, or PBMCs.

CDR3 size: 13 residues. Germline assignment: CDR1 SGHVS and CDR2 FQNEAQ. The sequence was collected from a woman older than 75 with acute or convalescent COVID-19. The sequencing input was peripheral blood. The chain uses TRBV7-8 and TRBJ2-5, with TRBD2 matching 15 bases. For the CDR3, the DNA is TGTGCCAGCAGCTGGGGACTAGCGGGGGGCCATGACTTC. Protein: CASSWGLAGGHDF.